This T cell receptor (beta chain) was sequenced during a study of T-cell reconstitution after alpha-beta-depleted transplantation in children. The germline V gene has CDR1 SGHRS and CDR2 YFSETQ. The CDR3 is 15 residues long. V shed 6 bases, J shed 5 bases, and the junction held 10 bases outside the gene matches. This clonotype was seen a handful of times. TCRbeta library preparation incorporated unique molecular identifiers. TCRdb fed the PCR reads into MiXCR, producing one record per CDR3 protein. This repertoire shows 500,000 to 650,000 distinct CDR3 sequences, over 10% found once; its top ten account for 2.2%.

The sequencing here drew on PBMCs, mostly from graft donor cells, taken 360 days after TCRalphabeta/CD19-depleted stem cell transplant. The receptor's source is a male patient between 5 and 17 years old who had a stem cell transplant for acute myeloid leukemia, so the T cells may come from the graft donor. This chain links TRBV5-1 with TRBJ2-2; 7 nucleotides line up with TRBD1. CDR3 sequence reads: CASNPSDRATGELFF. The CDR3 nucleotides read TGCGCCAGCAACCCTTCCGACAGGGCGACCGGGGAGCTGTTTTTT.